The 17 T cell receptor beta chains presented below share a single source sample, sequenced in a study of control samples from healthy donors and cancer patients. The table came from immunoSEQ multiplex PCR; TCRdb's copy has only in-frame clones and leaves some out. This table holds about 220,000 clones, roughly 94% found once. What was sequenced was blood. Source of these receptors: a man over 45 in good health.

As to this clone: Other DNA sequences in the sample encode the same CDR3. The J gene is TRBJ1-3, the V gene TRBV28, with 7 bases aligning to TRBD1. CDR1 is MDHEN, CDR2 SYDVKM, per germline. The junction had 3 bases not matched to a gene; V was cut back by 5 bases and J by 2 bases. This CDR3 has 14 residues. The CDR3 region is CASSPDRAGNTIYF. CDR3 coding DNA: TGTGCCAGCAGTCCCGACAGGGCTGGAAACACCATATATTTT.

This chain links TRBV7-9 with TRBJ2-5; the D is unclear. This CDR3 is 15 amino acids long. Per the germline V gene, CDR1 is SEHNR and CDR2 is FQNEAQ (reference sequence). V shed 5 bases and J shed 4 bases, with 17 bases lying between them. The CDR3 here is CASSEEGFHRETQYF. The CDR3 DNA follows: TGTGCCAGCAGCGAAGAAGGGTTTCATCGAGAGACCCAGTACTTC. Looking up the rest from reference TRBV7-9 and TRBJ2-5 gives the full variable domain: DTGVSQNPRHKITKRGQNVTFRCDPISEHNRLYWYRQTLGQGPEFLTYFQNEAQLEKSRLLSDRFSAERPKGSFSTLEIQRTEQGDSAMYLCASSEEGFHRETQYFGPGTRLLVL.

With regard to this clone: At the DNA level, this CDR3 is encoded by other sequences in the same sample as well. The chain combines TRBV6-5 with TRBJ1-4, with D unclear. The germline V gene has CDR1 MNHEY and CDR2 SVGAGI. The CDR3 runs to 13 residues. V was pared by 5 bases and J by 2 bases, with 6 bases between. The CDR3: CASSRTTNEKLFF. The CDR3 DNA follows: TGTGCCAGCAGTAGGACGACTAATGAAAAACTGTTTTTT.

The chain couples TRBV7-2 to TRBJ2-5; D might be TRBD2 (6 bases). Germline CDR1 is SGHTA and CDR2 is FQGNSA. V was shortened by 5 bases and J by 0 bases, with 16 bases between the two germline ends. The CDR3 is 16 residues long. The CDR3 spells CASSRGFARNQETQYF. The CDR3 region has the DNA TGTGCCAGCAGCCGGGGGTTCGCCAGGAACCAAGAGACCCAGTACTTC. Using reference TRBV7-2 and TRBJ2-5 for the parts outside the CDR3, the full variable domain is GAGVSQSPSNKVTEKGKDVELRCDPISGHTALYWYRQSLGQGLEFLIYFQGNSAPDKSGLPSDRFSAERTGGSVSTLTIQRTQQEDSAVYLCASSRGFARNQETQYFGPGTRLLVL.

J is TRBJ1-3 and V is TRBV6-5; D unclear. Germline V gene lookup returns CDR1 MNHEY and CDR2 SVGAGI. The CDR3 consists of 15 residues. V was shortened by 2 bases and J by 0 bases, with 8 bases between the two germline ends. The CDR3 DNA is TGTGCCAGCAGTTACGGGGATCTCTCTGGAAACACCATATATTTT. Translated: CASSYGDLSGNTIYF.

The chain employs TRBV5-1 and TRBJ1-5; D remains ambiguous. V lost 2 bases and J lost 1, with 4 bases in between. The CDR3 has 13 residues. Germline values: CDR1 SGHRS, CDR2 YFSETQ. The chain's CDR3 is CASSLESNQPQHF. The DNA for the CDR3 is TGCGCCAGCAGCTTAGAGAGCAATCAGCCCCAGCATTTT. Filled out from reference TRBV5-1 and TRBJ1-5, the complete variable domain reads KAGVTQTPRYLIKTRGQQVTLSCSPISGHRSVSWYQQTPGQGLQFLFEYFSETQRNKGNFPGRFSGRQFSNSRSEMNVSTLELGDSALYLCASSLESNQPQHFGDGTRLSIL.

V and J are TRBV6-5 and TRBJ1-1; D is uncertain. The CDR3 is 14 residues long. Germline CDR1 reads MNHEY; CDR2 reads SVGAGI. The V end lost 6 bases, the J end lost 5 bases, and 16 bases lay between the germline ends. CDR3 protein: CASSPTSGGTEAFF. Written as DNA, the CDR3 is TGTGCCAGCAGCCCGACTTCGGGAGGGACTGAAGCTTTCTTT.

The rearrangement uses TRBV29-1 and TRBJ2-2; the match to TRBD1 covers 8 bases. The length of the CDR3 is 13 residues. Germline CDR1 and CDR2: SQVTM and ANQGSEA. V shed 6 bases, J shed 7 bases, and the junction held 7 bases outside the gene matches. The CDR3: CSVDSGGDGELFF. CDR3 nucleotides: TGCAGCGTGGACTCAGGGGGCGACGGGGAGCTGTTTTTT.

This chain links TRBV27 with TRBJ2-1; a possible D gene is TRBD2 (7 bases). With 5 bases removed from V and 11 bases from J, the gap between germline ends came to 34 bases. CDR1 and CDR2 (germline): MNHEY, SMNVEV (reference sequence). This CDR3 region has 19 residues. The CDR3 DNA sequence: TGTGCCAGCAGTCGCCTTTCGGGGGGCGATTCGTCCCACTCTCCTAAGCAGTTCTTC. It specifies CASSRLSGGDSSHSPKQFF.

The rearrangement joins TRBV19 to TRBJ1-4; TRBD1 matches at 7 bases. The CDR3 has 17 residues. Trimming removed 7 bases from V and 4 bases from J; junction bases left unmatched: 15. Germline-derived CDR1 and CDR2 are LNHDA and SQIVND (reference sequence). This chain's CDR3 is CASTPGTARAGNEKLFF. In DNA form, the CDR3 reads TGTGCCAGTACCCCAGGGACAGCCCGCGCGGGTAATGAAAAACTGTTTTTT. Variable domain in full (rest from reference TRBV19 and TRBJ1-4): DGGITQSPKYLFRKEGQNVTLSCEQNLNHDAMYWYRQDPGQGLRLIYYSQIVNDFQKGDIAEGYSVSREKKESFPLTVTSAQKNPTAFYLCASTPGTARAGNEKLFFGSGTQLSVL.

The rearrangement uses TRBV4-2 and TRBJ2-7; TRBD1 matches 8 bases. Germline-derived CDR1 and CDR2 are LGHNA and YNFKEQ. V shed 2 bases and J 2 bases; nucleotides not matched to a gene: 5. The length of the CDR3 is 15 residues. The CDR3 DNA is TGTGCCAGCAGCCAACCTGGACAGGGTCCCTACGAGCAGTACTTC. Residues: CASSQPGQGPYEQYF.

The chain combines TRBV5-1 with TRBJ1-1, with a possible D match to TRBD1 (5 bases). The CDR3 totals 14 residues. Germline CDR1 and CDR2: SGHRS and YFSETQ. Trimming stripped 5 bases from V and 3 bases from J, with 14 bases between. CDR3 coding DNA: TGCGCCAGCAGTTCAGGGAGTGGGGACACTGAAGCTTTCTTT. It codes for CASSSGSGDTEAFF.

Comment on this clone: A read error is likely, as this CDR3 ends without the conserved phenylalanine or tryptophan. The DNA is left out, because the CDR3 cannot be placed on it with certainty; the CDR3 is given as TCRdb lists it. The chain uses TRBV11-3 and TRBJ2-7; TRBD2, as called in the table, went unchecked against the DNA. The CDR3 extends over 9 residues, inclusive of both ends. Germline V gives CDR1 SGHNT, CDR2 YENEEA. The CDR3: CASSRPGML.

The chain carries TRBV4-1 and TRBJ1-1, with 8 bases identical to TRBD1. The CDR3 sequence is 16 residues long. The V gene's germline CDR1 is MGHRA and CDR2 YSYEKL. After removal of 4 bases from V and 0 bases from J, the junction contained 7 bases not matched to a gene. In nucleotides, the CDR3 is TGCGCCAGCAGCCGCTCCGGGACAGGTTTGAACACTGAAGCTTTCTTT. The encoded protein is CASSRSGTGLNTEAFF.

CDR3: CASKQEPNTDTQYF. CDR3 in DNA: TGCGCCAGCAAACAGGAGCCTAACACAGATACGCAGTATTTT. This chain uses TRBV5-1 with TRBJ2-3; possibly TRBD1 for D (5 bases). From germline, CDR1 is SGHRS and CDR2 YFSETQ. V lost 6 bases and J 2 bases, leaving 13 bases between the germline ends. This CDR3 contains 14 residues.

V is TRBV5-1 and J is TRBJ1-2; D possibly corresponds to TRBD1 (6 bases). In germline, CDR1 is SGHRS, CDR2 YFSETQ. The CDR3 contains 13 residues. V lost 0 bases, J lost 6 bases, and 9 bases lay in between. The CDR3 reads CASSLAQGNGYTF. CDR3 nucleotides: TGCGCCAGCAGCTTGGCCCAGGGGAATGGCTACACCTTC.

The chain combines TRBV19 with TRBJ1-2; D perhaps matches TRBD1 (5 bases). V was trimmed by 9 bases and J by 0 bases, leaving 14 bases between them. CDR1 and CDR2 from the germline V gene are LNHDA and SQIVND (reference sequence). There are 14 residues in the CDR3. In DNA form, the CDR3 reads TGTGCCAGCTTAGACAGAGCAGCTAACTATGGCTACACCTTC. Its translation: CASLDRAANYGYTF.